This T cell receptor (beta chain) was captured by sequencing in a study of cytomegalovirus exposure and HLA in healthy donors. Study-wide results and caveats: Reportedly, a later analysis found an Asian-associated ancestry cluster had fewer N-insertions than the approximately 700-donor mean. Among the sequence variants, a highly shared cluster was likely an artifact of sequencing. After further analysis at a later stage, some 15,000 TCR beta sequences were associated with HLA alleles at 0.05 false discovery rate. In vitro, three CMV-associated chains proved specific for CMV antigens.

The study ran its PCR with 60 Vbeta and 13 Jbeta primers. The table came from immunoSEQ multiplex PCR; TCRdb's copy has only in-frame clones and leaves some out. The sample holds approximately 260,000 clones, about four fifths seen once. As regards this clone: Its antigen is unidentified.

The sequence derives from a woman in her thirties or forties in good health and CMV-seropositive. What was sequenced was PBMCs.

In nucleotides, the CDR3 is TGTGCCAGCAGCAAATGGGGGAGGAGTGAAAAACTGTTTTTT. Amino acid sequence: CASSKWGRSEKLFF. The V call is TRBV21-1, the J call TRBJ1-4. TRBV21-1 is a documented pseudogene. This CDR3 has 14 amino acids.